Reported below is one T cell receptor (beta chain). The clone's antigen remains unknown. Base qualities are not at hand, and no much larger clone is one base apart. The sample belongs to a study of graft-versus-host responses after intestinal transplantation (dated by TCRdb to about 2021). As for the study more broadly: The transplants that recipients received were multivisceral, liver-intestinal, or isolated intestinal. Anti-thymocyte globulin induction was given to all recipients, followed by maintenance tacrolimus and steroids for about 3 years. Graft-versus-host and host-versus-graft alloreactive T cell clones were tracked in the graft, circulation and bone marrow after intestinal transplantation using bulk TCR-beta CDR3 sequencing. To identify alloreactive clones, pre-transplant mixed lymphocyte reaction products were sequenced and compared with unstimulated pre-transplant donor and recipient T cells. The cohort enrolled some 23 intestinal transplant recipients including one retransplant, and a few patients lacking pretransplant specimens were excluded. Donor T cell macrochimerism was defined as a peak of at least 4% donor T cells among recipient peripheral blood mononuclear cells. Instead of going to the commercial service, samples from a few later patients were sequenced in-house on an Illumina MiSeq and processed with MiXCR.

Interpreted using the paper, the time point label stands for: cells obtained before transplantation from donor or recipient. CD3+CD4+ and CD3+CD8+ populations were FACS-sorted from unstimulated pre-transplant donor and recipient cells taken from spleen or lymph nodes. The paper's findings and limits, for the study overall: GvH clones were detected in recipient bone marrow, and some of these GvH clones were observed earlier in ileal mucosa or blood, consistent with an intestinal mucosal origin. High GvH to HvG T cell clonal ratios were observed in the allografts of patients with donor T cell macrochimerism. Early after transplant, declines in HvG clones were associated with peak levels of circulating GvH clones. The relatively low number and heterogeneity of intestinal transplant patients limited the conclusions.

Compared with germline, V lacks 1 base and J lacks 4 bases; bases without a gene match: 6. Spanning cysteine to phenylalanine, the CDR3 consists of 15 amino acids. The retained sequence is limited to the CDR3, 45 bases, with the frame set at the first base. Taken from the germline V gene, the CDR1 and CDR2 loops are SGHTA and FQGNSA. Libraries were prepared through the immunoSEQ multiplex PCR assay. For most patients, genomic DNA was isolated using the Qiagen DNeasy Blood and Tissue Kit and was shipped frozen to Adaptive Biotechnologies for TCR sequencing. Adaptive Biotechnologies carried out high-throughput TCR-beta CDR3 sequencing of genomic DNA for most patients. The source study handled its data this way. Adaptive's ImmunoSEQ software supplied the TCR sequencing data for 15 to 20 patients, while MiXCR and VDJtools were used to process three other patients. To correct CD4 versus CD8 sorting errors, sequences present in both subsets at a frequency ratio below 5:1 were removed. CDR3 nucleotide sequences shared by donor and recipient were removed because the origin of these sequences could not be assigned. At least 2-fold expansion over unstimulated cells and a minimum CFSE-low frequency of 0.002% (template counts) or 0.001% (read counts) were required for clones to be classified as alloreactive. A clone was considered mappable if detected in the sequenced pre-transplant spleen, lymph node, or MLR CFSE-low populations of the donor or recipient. The cumulative frequency of alloreactive clones was calculated as a percentage of all sequences, weighted by copy number. TCRdb limited this immuneACCESS table to in-frame rearrangements with V and J called. A share of clones is missing; checked studies link under half to unresolved V genes, and the rest is unexplained. V, J and clone size reflect that table, while D and trimming were determined from the DNA. Here the sample has some 92,000 clones; around nine tenths occur a single time. Together, the top ten hold over 0.3% of the sample.

In this chain, TRBV7-2 is recombined with TRBJ2-7, with 8 bases in between that match TRBD1. Sequenced material: unstimulated CD4+ T cells sorted from spleen or lymph node cells, taken before intestinal transplant. This sequence was found in a human donor who received an intestinal transplant. The sequence in DNA is TGTGCCAGCAGCTTAGACCCGACAGGGGTATACGAGCAGTACTTC. It translates as CASSLDPTGVYEQYF. This CDR3, with the reference TRBV7-2 and TRBJ2-7 proteins standing in past its ends, gives the full variable domain GAGVSQSPSNKVTEKGKDVELRCDPISGHTALYWYRQSLGQGLEFLIYFQGNSAPDKSGLPSDRFSAERTGGSVSTLTIQRTQQEDSAVYLCASSLDPTGVYEQYFGPGTRLTVT.